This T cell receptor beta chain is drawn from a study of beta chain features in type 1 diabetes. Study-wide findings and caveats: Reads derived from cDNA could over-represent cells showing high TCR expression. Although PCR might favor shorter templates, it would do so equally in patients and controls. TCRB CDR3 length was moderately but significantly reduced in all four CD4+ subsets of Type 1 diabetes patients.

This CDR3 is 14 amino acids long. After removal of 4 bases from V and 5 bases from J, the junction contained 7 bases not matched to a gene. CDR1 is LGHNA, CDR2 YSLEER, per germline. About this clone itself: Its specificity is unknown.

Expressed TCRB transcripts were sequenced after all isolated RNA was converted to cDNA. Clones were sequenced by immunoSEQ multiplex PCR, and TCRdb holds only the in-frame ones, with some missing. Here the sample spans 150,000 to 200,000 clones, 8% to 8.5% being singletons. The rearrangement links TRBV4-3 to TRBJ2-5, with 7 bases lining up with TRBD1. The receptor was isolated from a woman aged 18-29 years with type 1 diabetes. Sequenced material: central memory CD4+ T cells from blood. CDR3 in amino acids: CASSRDRVQETQYF. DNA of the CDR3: TGCGCCAGCAGCCGCGACAGGGTCCAGGAGACCCAGTACTTC.